Below, 14 T cell receptor beta chains from the same sample are listed, as sequenced in a study of T cell repertoires in cytomegalovirus infection (dated by TCRdb to the late 2010s). Reads for this sample came from an Illumina HiSeq 1500. Using fastp at Q25 and MiXCR, TCRdb reprocessed the public reads and kept productive beta chains. Here each entry gathers all rows of one CDR3 protein and keeps the most common genes and DNA. This sample is represented by around 490,000 distinct CDR3 sequences; around 27% of them were singletons. The ten largest clones capture approximately 13% of the sample. The sample comprised PBMCs. The receptors originated from a human donor in good health (CMV status not recorded). Some clones in this sample may be carry-over from other donors' samples.

J is TRBJ1-2 and V is TRBV11-2; no firm D call. Looked up from germline, CDR1 is SGHAT and CDR2 is FQNNGV. V was shortened by 2 bases and J by 5 bases, with 6 bases between the two germline ends. The CDR3 contains 12 residues. In nucleotides, the CDR3 is TGTGCCAGCAGCTTACCCGGGTATGGCTACACCTTC. It encodes CASSLPGYGYTF.

In this sample, this clonotype turned up many times. The chain links TRBV7-2 to TRBJ2-5, with 7 bases that match TRBD2. V shed 1 base and J 2 bases; nucleotides not matched to a gene: 7. The CDR3 extends over 16 amino acids. Germline lookup yields CDR1 SGHTA and CDR2 FQGNSA. The CDR3 protein is CASSLESWRGQETQYF. CDR3 sequence (DNA): TGTGCCAGCAGCTTAGAATCCTGGCGGGGGCAAGAGACCCAGTACTTC.

The chain has TRBV28 and TRBJ2-3; the D gene is possibly TRBD1 (6 bases). The length of the CDR3 is 16 residues. V dropped 5 bases and J dropped 6 bases, with 21 bases sitting between them. CDR1 and CDR2 from the germline V gene are MDHEN and SYDVKM. The CDR3 sequence is CASSTLLGHIWDTQYF. DNA for the CDR3: TGTGCCAGCAGTACCCTCTTGGGACACATATGGGATACGCAGTATTTT. Full variable domain (outside the CDR3, taken from reference TRBV28 and TRBJ2-3): DVKVTQSSRYLVKRTGEKVFLECVQDMDHENMFWYRQDPGLGLRLIYFSYDVKMKEKGDIPEGYSVSREKKERFSLILESASTNQTSMYLCASSTLLGHIWDTQYFGPGTRLTVL.

This chain joins TRBV7-2 and TRBJ2-3, with D tentatively TRBD1 (6 bases). The CDR3 length is 11 residues. CDR1 and CDR2 (germline): SGHTA, FQGNSA. V was pared by 8 bases and J by 6 bases, with 9 bases between. The CDR3 DNA reads as TGTGCCAGCCCAGGGGTCGATACGCAGTATTTT. It specifies CASPGVDTQYF.

This clonotype was seen a few times. The chain couples TRBV7-8 to TRBJ2-5; 7 nucleotides match TRBD2. The V gene end was trimmed by 7 bases and the J gene end by 4 bases; junction bases not matched to a gene: 12. Per germline, CDR1 SGHVS and CDR2 FQNEAQ. CDR3 length: 15 residues. The CDR3 loop reads CASTTGRERGETQYF. DNA of the CDR3: TGTGCCAGCACGACCGGGCGGGAGAGGGGAGAGACCCAGTACTTC. The full variable domain, rest sourced from reference TRBV7-8 and TRBJ2-5, is GAGVSQSPRYKVAKRGQDVALRCDPISGHVSLFWYQQALGQGPEFLTYFQNEAQLDKSGLPSDRFFAERPEGSVSTLKIQRTQQEDSAVYLCASTTGRERGETQYFGPGTRLLVL.

The gene calls are TRBV7-2 and TRBJ2-3, with 9 bases identical to TRBD2. The CDR3 is 17 amino acids. The germline CDR1 and CDR2 sequences are SGHTA and FQGNSA. V dropped 1 base and J dropped 4; count of bases not matched to a gene: 9. CDR3 region: CASSLEDLAGRADTQYF. The CDR3 coding sequence is TGTGCCAGCAGCTTAGAGGATCTAGCGGGAAGGGCAGATACGCAGTATTTT.

This clonotype has at least ten counts. J is TRBJ1-1 and V is TRBV7-8; no firm D call. CDR1 and CDR2 from the germline V gene are SGHVS and FQNEAQ. Trimming took 1 base from V and 2 from J, leaving 11 bases between them. The CDR3 is 15 residues long. The DNA of the CDR3 is TGTGCCAGCAGCTTAGGTGGGGTAACAAACACTGAAGCTTTCTTT. Protein: CASSLGGVTNTEAFF.

The chain carries TRBV12-3 or TRBV12-4 and TRBJ1-2; 7 bases agree with TRBD1. This CDR3 has 15 residues. V gave up 6 bases and J gave up 1 base; unmatched junction bases: 8. This CDR3 reads CASSQNRGVNYGYTF. CDR3 in DNA: TGTGCCAGCAGCCAAAACAGGGGAGTTAACTATGGCTACACCTTC.

The V gene is TRBV5-4, the J gene TRBJ1-4, with TRBD1 as a possible D gene (5 bases). V was pared by 4 bases and J by 13 bases, with 23 bases between. CDR3 length equals 15 residues. CDR1 and CDR2 (germline): SGHNT, YYREEE (reference sequence). The CDR3 reads CASSPHNGRDGSLFF. CDR3 in DNA: TGTGCCAGCAGCCCTCATAACGGTCGGGACGGATCACTGTTTTTT.

This clonotype has more than one count but fewer than ten. The rearrangement joins TRBV18 to TRBJ1-1; D gene unclear. The CDR3 loop spans 14 amino acids. Per the germline V gene, CDR1 is KGHSH and CDR2 is LQKENI. Trimming pared 1 base from V and 1 base from J, leaving 7 bases between. CDR3 region: CASSPLFGNTEAFF. The CDR3 DNA reads as TGTGCCAGCTCACCACTGTTTGGGAACACTGAAGCTTTCTTT.

The chain employs TRBV29-1 and TRBJ1-1; D gene uncertain. The CDR3 sequence is 11 residues long. V was shortened by 5 bases and J by 8 bases, with 12 bases between the two germline ends. From germline, CDR1 is SQVTM and CDR2 ANQGSEA. CDR3 DNA sequence: TGCAGCGTTACGGACGGTGAAGAAGCTTTCTTT. Amino acids: CSVTDGEEAFF.

This clonotype showed up many times. The chain uses TRBV12-3 or TRBV12-4 and TRBJ1-4, with a possible D match to TRBD1 (6 bases). The germline V and J ends were trimmed by 6 bases and 4 bases, with 12 bases remaining between them. CDR3 length: 14 residues. The CDR3 region is CASRPRTDNEKLFF. The CDR3 DNA sequence: TGTGCCAGCAGACCCCGGACAGATAATGAAAAACTGTTTTTT.

V and J are TRBV27 and TRBJ2-3; possibly TRBD1 for D (5 bases). The ends were cut back, 3 bases at V and 1 base at J, with 14 bases in the middle. The CDR3 consists of 16 residues. Germline assignment: CDR1 MNHEY and CDR2 SMNVEV (reference sequence). CDR3 amino acids: CASSLAGRYGTDTQYF. CDR3 nucleotide sequence: TGTGCCAGCAGTTTGGCAGGGCGGTATGGCACAGATACGCAGTATTTT.

The rearrangement uses TRBV27 and TRBJ2-1, with 8 bases matching TRBD2. CDR1 is MNHEY and CDR2 is SMNVEV in the germline V gene (reference sequence). CDR3 size: 15 residues. The junction had 3 bases not matched to a gene; V was cut back by 2 bases and J by 3 bases. CDR3 residues: CASSLRREVYNEQFF. CDR3 DNA: TGTGCCAGCAGTTTAAGGCGGGAGGTCTACAATGAGCAGTTCTTC.